This TCR beta chain originates from a study of regulatory T cells in long-lasting Graves disease. Time point given: newly diagnosed GD, antithyroid drugs for less than 3 months. There was RNA extracted from PBMCs, and the TCR library was made from it. Researchers made TCR beta libraries by using iRepertoire HTBI primers and running Arm-PCR on CDR3 regions. TCRdb analysed the multiplex PCR reads with MiXCR anew, one entry per CDR3 protein. Of about 400,000 distinct CDR3 sequences listed, 15% to 18% are singletons. This clonotype was detected only a few times. With V trimmed by 4 bases and J by 5 bases, 3 bases remained unmatched. The CDR3 length is 13 residues. Germline lookup yields CDR1 SEHNR and CDR2 FQNEAQ (reference sequence).

The sample in question was peripheral blood mononuclear cells (PBMCs), obtained at new diagnosis, from a patient treated with antithyroid drugs. The sequence came from a female donor with Graves disease. V is TRBV7-9 and J is TRBJ2-7, with 9 bases fitting TRBD1. CDR3 protein: CASSWTGEHEQYF. CDR3 coding DNA: TGTGCCAGCAGCTGGACAGGGGAACACGAGCAGTACTTC. Filled out from reference TRBV7-9 and TRBJ2-7, the complete variable domain reads DTGVSQNPRHKITKRGQNVTFRCDPISEHNRLYWYRQTLGQGPEFLTYFQNEAQLEKSRLLSDRFSAERPKGSFSTLEIQRTEQGDSAMYLCASSWTGEHEQYFGPGTRLTVT.